What follows is one T cell receptor (beta chain) and its context. What it recognizes is unknown. As for time point: persistent/refractory GD, antithyroid drugs over 5 years with positive TRAb. Isolated PBMC RNA provided the starting material for the TCR library. This entry comes from a study of regulatory T cells in long-lasting Graves disease. The study, taken as a whole, reports: Limited samples may have lowered accuracy. Researchers reported studying only peripheral blood, not thyroid tissue. In persistent patients, shared public clonotypes (more than 2,500) outnumbered those in new patients (almost 1,000).

Combining iRepertoire HTBI primers with Arm-PCR of CDR3 regions, the authors built TCR beta libraries. TCRdb re-analysed the multiplex PCR reads in MiXCR, keeping a single row per CDR3 protein. The sample has approximately 440,000 distinct CDR3 sequences, 20% to 30% seen once. Source: peripheral blood mononuclear cells (PBMCs), taken when the disease was refractory, from a patient treated with antithyroid drugs. The source of this sequence is a female donor with Graves disease.

The chain's CDR3 is CASRASLAWGEETQYF. The CDR3, as DNA: TGCGCCAGCAGGGCGAGCCTAGCTTGGGGTGAAGAGACCCAGTACTTC. This chain uses TRBV5-1 with TRBJ2-5, with D maybe TRBD2 (5 bases). This CDR3 comprises 16 residues. Germline V gene lookup returns CDR1 SGHRS and CDR2 YFSETQ. V lost 5 bases and J 3 bases, leaving 20 bases between the germline ends.